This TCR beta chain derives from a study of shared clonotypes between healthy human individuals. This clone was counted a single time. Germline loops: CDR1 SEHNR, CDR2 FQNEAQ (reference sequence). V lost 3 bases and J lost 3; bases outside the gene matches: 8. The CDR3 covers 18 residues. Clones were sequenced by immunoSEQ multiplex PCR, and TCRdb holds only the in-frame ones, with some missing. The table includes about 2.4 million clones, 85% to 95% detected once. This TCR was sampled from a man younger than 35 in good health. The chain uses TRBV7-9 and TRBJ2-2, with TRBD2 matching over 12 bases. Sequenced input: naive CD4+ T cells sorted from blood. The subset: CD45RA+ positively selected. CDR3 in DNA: TGTGCCAGCAGCTTTCCTAGCGGGAGGGCCCCGGACACCGGGGAGCTGTTTTTT. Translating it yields CASSFPSGRAPDTGELFF.